The rows below give T cell receptor beta chains drawn from one sample of a study of T-cell memory formation after mild COVID-19. One entry per CDR3 protein results from TCRdb running MiXCR on the 5' RACE reads. The sample gives approximately 580,000 distinct CDR3 sequences, over 20% of which show up once; around 12% is in the top ten. Sample: PBMCs or a T cell subset sorted from them (not recorded which). These receptor sequences come from an adult woman who had mild COVID-19 (a few samples of this study predate the infection). Cell type and time point are not known. CDR3s include the opening cysteine and the closing phenylalanine or tryptophan. Clone size, where shown, is once, few, many, or a class for clones that have expanded.

length | size | J | V | CDR3
15 | few | TRBJ1-6 | TRBV12-3/TRBV12-4 | CASSFGTGSYSPLHF
16 | few | TRBJ2-2 | TRBV9 | CASSVTASGNTGELFF
15 | NA | TRBJ1-2 | TRBV5-1 | CASSSTGTGNYGYTF
14 | few | TRBJ1-4 | TRBV7-6 | CASSEGRSREKLFF
13 | NA | TRBJ2-1 | TRBV20-1 | CSARVATGYEQFF
15 | many | TRBJ2-7 | TRBV5-1 | CASSSGLAGPYEQYF
14 | few | TRBJ2-1 | TRBV3-1 | CASSLRTVYNEQFF
19 | NA | TRBJ1-1 | TRBV27 | CASSLSHPLVGARDTEAFF
15 | many | TRBJ2-2 | TRBV7-2 | CASSLGGSHTGELFF
15 | NA | TRBJ2-5 | TRBV5-1 | CASTLPAGGQETQYF
13 | few | TRBJ1-2 | TRBV20-1 | CSALTQDSYGYTF
20 | NA | TRBJ2-1 | TRBV5-1 | CASSLVPGRENSGSVNEQFF
16 | many | TRBJ1-1 | TRBV3-1 | CASSPPGQGAPTEAFF
18 | few | TRBJ2-3 | TRBV7-6 | CASSMTRGASFGTDTQYF
16 | NA | TRBJ2-7 | TRBV4-1 | CASSQAPAPARDEQYF
18 | NA | TRBJ1-6 | TRBV6-5 | CASSYSAGTGGAGSPLHF
15 | NA | TRBJ1-1 | TRBV3-1 | CASSQGTGEVGEAFF
17 | few | TRBJ2-7 | TRBV4-1 | CASSQVFRQRDSYEQYF
14 | few | TRBJ2-7 | TRBV7-2 | CASSFPTSGYEQYF
13 | NA | TRBJ2-5 | TRBV20-1 | CSANVAGGGTQYF
17 | NA | TRBJ2-7 | TRBV6-5 | CASSYRSTGQGFREQYF
14 | NA | TRBJ1-5 | TRBV12-3/TRBV12-4 | CASSLMRAGQPQHF
15 | few | TRBJ1-2 | TRBV2 | CASSEDQGLHYGYTF
17 | NA | TRBJ1-1 | TRBV12-3/TRBV12-4 | CASSDPGSLYSDTEAFF
16 | few | TRBJ1-2 | TRBV12-3/TRBV12-4 | CASSLGGYREPDGYTF
20 | NA | TRBJ2-1 | TRBV27 | CASTHDVGGLLLSSYNEQFF
13 | NA | TRBJ2-7 | TRBV5-1 | CASSSLDSYEQYF
16 | NA | TRBJ2-1 | TRBV3-1 | CASSQYGLQGGNEQFF
15 | NA | TRBJ2-7 | TRBV24-1 | CATSPGQKSSYEQYF
19 | NA | TRBJ2-3 | TRBV30 | CAWSSSRLAGGSSTDTQYF
15 | NA | TRBJ2-7 | TRBV9 | CASSVVGESSYEQYF
16 | NA | TRBJ2-1 | TRBV12-3/TRBV12-4 | CASTLPPGQGGNEQFF
15 | few | TRBJ2-5 | TRBV7-7 | CASSPSGGGQETQYF
14 | few | TRBJ2-1 | TRBV7-8 | CATTDRETRNEQFF
12 | few | TRBJ2-7 | TRBV6-4 | CASSDSGNEQYF
14 | few | TRBJ1-5 | TRBV29-1 | CSVEDGGPNQPQHF
13 | few | TRBJ2-1 | TRBV3-1 | CASSQDFGDEQFF
15 | few | TRBJ2-3 | TRBV12-3/TRBV12-4 | CASSLASGGADTQYF
16 | many | TRBJ2-2 | TRBV9 | CASSNRAGGASGELFF
14 | few | TRBJ2-7 | TRBV2 | CASSDSRVSYEQYF
14 | NA | TRBJ1-2 | TRBV5-1 | CASSPWVTDYGYTF
14 | few | TRBJ2-5 | TRBV5-1 | CASSQDSYEETQYF
15 | NA | TRBJ2-1 | TRBV20-1 | CSAVGVAGGGNEQFF
12 | NA | TRBJ2-1 | TRBV7-9 | CASSLARGEQFF
15 | NA | TRBJ2-4 | TRBV24-1 | CATSAGTDRKNIQYF
12 | once | TRBJ1-3 | TRBV30 | CAWDLRGNTIYF
15 | NA | TRBJ2-2 | TRBV3-1 | CASTSGTVNTGELFF
16 | NA | TRBJ1-1 | TRBV7-9 | CASSLGVTGLNTEAFF
17 | NA | TRBJ1-2 | TRBV7-9 | CASSLADLTGLNYGYTF
13 | NA | TRBJ2-7 | TRBV12-3/TRBV12-4 | CASSSGTFYEQYF
16 | NA | TRBJ2-2 | TRBV12-3/TRBV12-4 | CASSLGLARNTGELFF
15 | few | TRBJ2-1 | TRBV9 | CASSASGRALDEQFF
12 | NA | TRBJ2-1 | TRBV20-1 | CSGGLDYNEQFF